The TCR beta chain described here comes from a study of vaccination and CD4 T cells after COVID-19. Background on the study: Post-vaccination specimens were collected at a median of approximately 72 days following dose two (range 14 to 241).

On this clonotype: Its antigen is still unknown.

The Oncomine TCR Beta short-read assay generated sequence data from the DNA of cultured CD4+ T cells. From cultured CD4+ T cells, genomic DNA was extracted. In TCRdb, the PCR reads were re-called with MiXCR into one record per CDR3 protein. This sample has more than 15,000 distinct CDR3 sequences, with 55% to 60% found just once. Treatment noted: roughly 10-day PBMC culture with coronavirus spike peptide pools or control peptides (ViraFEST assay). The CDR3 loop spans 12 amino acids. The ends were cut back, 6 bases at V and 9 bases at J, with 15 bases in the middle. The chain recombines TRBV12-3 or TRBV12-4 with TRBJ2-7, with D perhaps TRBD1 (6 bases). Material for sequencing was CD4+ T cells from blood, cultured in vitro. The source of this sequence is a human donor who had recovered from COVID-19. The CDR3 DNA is TGTGCCAGCAGCCTGACAGGACCGACGCAGTACTTC. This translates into CASSLTGPTQYF.